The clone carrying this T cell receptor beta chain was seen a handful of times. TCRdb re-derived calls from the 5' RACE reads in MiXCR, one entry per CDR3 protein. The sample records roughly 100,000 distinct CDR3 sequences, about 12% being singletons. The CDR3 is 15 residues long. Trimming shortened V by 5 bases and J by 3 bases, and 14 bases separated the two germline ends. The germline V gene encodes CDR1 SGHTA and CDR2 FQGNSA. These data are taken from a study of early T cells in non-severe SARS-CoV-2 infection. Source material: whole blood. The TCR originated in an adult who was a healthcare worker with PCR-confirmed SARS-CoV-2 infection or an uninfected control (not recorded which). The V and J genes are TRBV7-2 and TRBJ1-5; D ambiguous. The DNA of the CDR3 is TGTGCCAGCAGCCCAAGGGCCGGAAACAATCAGCCCCAGCATTTT. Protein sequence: CASSPRAGNNQPQHF.